The 8 T cell receptor beta chains below all came from one sample that was sequenced in a study of metastatic and nonmetastatic thyroid tumors. TCRdb re-called the PCR reads through MiXCR. This table holds 10,000 or so clones, 35% to 45% found once. All patients were untreated before thyroid surgery. Material for sequencing was tumor tissue. Receptors were obtained from a female donor with papillary thyroid cancer or a benign thyroid nodule (not recorded which). Some clones in this sample may be carry-over from other donors' samples.

Sample share makes this clone medium-sized. V is TRBV4-2 and J is TRBJ2-3, with a weak D call TRBD2 (5 bases). This CDR3 has 16 amino acids. Between the trimmed V and J ends, which lost 0 bases and 4 bases, there was a span of 14 bases. The germline gives CDR1 LGHNA, CDR2 YNFKEQ. The CDR3 loop reads CASSQDRARGPDTQYF. CDR3 in DNA: TGTGCCAGCAGCCAAGATAGGGCTAGAGGGCCAGATACGCAGTATTTT.

This clone was observed a few times. J is TRBJ2-7 and V is TRBV27; D tentatively fits TRBD1 or TRBD2 (5 bases each). The CDR3 is made up of 14 amino acids. With 5 bases removed from V and 4 bases from J, the gap between germline ends came to 15 bases. In germline, CDR1 is MNHEY, CDR2 SMNVEV (reference sequence). CDR3 coding DNA: TGTGCCAGCAGTCCTGGGACCAGGAAATACGAGCAGTACTTC. It codes for CASSPGTRKYEQYF.

This clone was detected a few times. V gene TRBV6-2 or TRBV6-3 combines with J gene TRBJ2-7; D is perhaps TRBD1 or TRBD2 (5 bases each). Germline CDR1 and CDR2: MNHEY and SVGEGT. The CDR3 length is 14 residues. Trimming removed 2 bases at V and 0 bases at J, with 8 bases between. Here the CDR3 reads CASSYGDGSYEQYF. Written as DNA, the CDR3 is TGTGCCAGCAGTTACGGGGACGGCTCCTACGAGCAGTACTTC.

Relative to its sample, this clone is medium-sized. One end of the junction varies from germline; a read error may be responsible. The J gene is TRBJ1-1, the V gene TRBV6-1, with D perhaps TRBD1 (5 bases). Per the germline V gene, CDR1 is MNHNS and CDR2 is SASEGT. CDR3 length: 11 amino acids. The CDR3 DNA sequence: TGTGCCAGCAGTGATACGGGACGGGGGACCTTT. It codes for CASSDTGRGTF.

The chain uses TRBV9 and TRBJ2-7; D gene uncertain. Trimming cost V 3 bases and J 0 bases, with 7 bases left between them. Germline V gene lookup returns CDR1 SGDLS and CDR2 YYNGEE. This CDR3 region has 13 residues. The CDR3: CASSEGLSYEQYF. The CDR3 region has the DNA TGTGCCAGCAGCGAGGGTCTCTCCTACGAGCAGTACTTC.

The genes are TRBV7-2 and TRBJ2-2, with 11 bases lining up with TRBD2. CDR3 length equals 19 residues. The germline V gene encodes CDR1 SGHTA and CDR2 FQGNSA. V gave up 1 base and J gave up 4 bases; unmatched junction bases: 11. DNA for the CDR3: TGTGCCAGCAGCTTAGGGCTAGCGGGAGGTATGGTTATCACCGGGGAGCTGTTTTTT. Protein sequence: CASSLGLAGGMVITGELFF.

This clone showed up just a few times. V is TRBV28 and J is TRBJ1-1; 7 bases are a match to TRBD1. Germline V gene sequence: CDR1 MDHEN, CDR2 SYDVKM. After removal of 5 bases from V and 11 bases from J, the junction contained 5 bases not matched to a gene. This CDR3 is 11 amino acids long. CDR3 nucleotide sequence: TGTGCCAGCAGTGTAGACAGGGACGCTTTCTTT. This sequence encodes CASSVDRDAFF.

This clone has more than one count but fewer than ten. This chain connects TRBV12-3 or TRBV12-4 to TRBJ2-7, with D tentatively TRBD1 or TRBD2 (5 bases each). This CDR3 comprises 16 residues. With 5 bases removed from V and 0 bases from J, the gap between germline ends came to 17 bases. The CDR3 bases are TGTGCCAGCAGTCCCCGGCCGGGGCATAGCTCCTACGAGCAGTACTTC. The encoded protein is CASSPRPGHSSYEQYF.